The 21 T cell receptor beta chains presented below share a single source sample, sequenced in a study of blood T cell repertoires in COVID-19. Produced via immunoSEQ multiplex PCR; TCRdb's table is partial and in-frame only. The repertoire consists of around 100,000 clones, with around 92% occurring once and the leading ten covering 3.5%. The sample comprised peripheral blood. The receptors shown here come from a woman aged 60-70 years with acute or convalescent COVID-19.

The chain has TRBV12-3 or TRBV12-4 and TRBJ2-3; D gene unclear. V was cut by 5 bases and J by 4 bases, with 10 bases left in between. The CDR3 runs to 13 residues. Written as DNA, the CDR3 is TGTGCCAGCAGTCGAGTAGAGGCAGATACGCAGTATTTT. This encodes CASSRVEADTQYF.

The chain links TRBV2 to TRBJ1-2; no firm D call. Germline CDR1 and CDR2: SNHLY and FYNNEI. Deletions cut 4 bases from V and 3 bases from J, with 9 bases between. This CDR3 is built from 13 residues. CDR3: CASSAAADYGYTF. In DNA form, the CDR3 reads TGTGCCAGCAGTGCGGCGGCAGACTATGGCTACACCTTC.

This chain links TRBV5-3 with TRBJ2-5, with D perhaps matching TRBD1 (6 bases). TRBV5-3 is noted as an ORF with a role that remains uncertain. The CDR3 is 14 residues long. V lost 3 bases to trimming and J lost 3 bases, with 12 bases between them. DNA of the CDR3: TGTGCCAGAAGCTCCACAGGGTCGGAAGAGACCCAGTACTTC. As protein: CARSSTGSEETQYF.

CDR3 amino acids: CASSLDREGTQYF. CDR3 in DNA: TGTGCCAGCAGCTTAGACCGCGAGGGGACCCAGTACTTC. V usage is TRBV7-3 and J usage is TRBJ2-5; D is possibly TRBD2 (5 bases). V lost 2 bases, J lost 7 bases, and 11 bases lay in between. The CDR3 is 13 residues long. Germline CDR1 SGHTA, CDR2 FQGTGA.

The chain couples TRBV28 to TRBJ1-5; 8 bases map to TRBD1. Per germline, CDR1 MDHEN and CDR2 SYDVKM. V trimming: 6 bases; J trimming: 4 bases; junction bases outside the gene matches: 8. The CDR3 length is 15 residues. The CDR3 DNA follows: TGTGCCAGCAGGGGCCCAGGGGGCGCGAATCAGCCCCAGCATTTT. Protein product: CASRGPGGANQPQHF.

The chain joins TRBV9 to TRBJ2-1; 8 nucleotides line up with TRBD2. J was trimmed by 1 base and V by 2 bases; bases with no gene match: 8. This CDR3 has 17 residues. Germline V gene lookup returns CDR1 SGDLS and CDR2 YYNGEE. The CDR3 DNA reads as TGTGCCAGCAGCGTCGGAACCGGACTAGCTTCCTACAATGAGCAGTTCTTC. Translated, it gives CASSVGTGLASYNEQFF.

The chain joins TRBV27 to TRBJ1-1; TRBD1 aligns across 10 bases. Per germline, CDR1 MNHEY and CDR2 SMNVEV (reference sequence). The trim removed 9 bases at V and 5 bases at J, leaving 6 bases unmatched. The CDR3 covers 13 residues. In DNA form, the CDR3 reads TGTGCCAGTTCGGACAGGGGGAATACTGAAGCTTTCTTT. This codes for CASSDRGNTEAFF.

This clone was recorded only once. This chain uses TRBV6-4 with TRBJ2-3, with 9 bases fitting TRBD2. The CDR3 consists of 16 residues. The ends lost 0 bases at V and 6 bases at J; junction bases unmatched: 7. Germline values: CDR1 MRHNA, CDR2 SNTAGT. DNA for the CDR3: TGTGCCAGCAGTGACTCGGCGGGAGGGCCAGGTGATACGCAGTATTTT. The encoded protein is CASSDSAGGPGDTQYF.

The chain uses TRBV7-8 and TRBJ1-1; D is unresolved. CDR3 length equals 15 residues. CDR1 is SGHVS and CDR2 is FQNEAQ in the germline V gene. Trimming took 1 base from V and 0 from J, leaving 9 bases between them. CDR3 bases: TGTGCCAGCAGCTTAGGAGGGCGGGTGAACACTGAAGCTTTCTTT. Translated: CASSLGGRVNTEAFF.

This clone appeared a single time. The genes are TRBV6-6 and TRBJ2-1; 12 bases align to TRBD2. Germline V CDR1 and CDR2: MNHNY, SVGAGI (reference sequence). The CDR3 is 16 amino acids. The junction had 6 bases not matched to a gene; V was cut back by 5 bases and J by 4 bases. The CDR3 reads CASSTRTSGTYNEQFF. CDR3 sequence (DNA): TGTGCCAGCAGTACCCGGACTAGCGGGACTTACAATGAGCAGTTCTTC.

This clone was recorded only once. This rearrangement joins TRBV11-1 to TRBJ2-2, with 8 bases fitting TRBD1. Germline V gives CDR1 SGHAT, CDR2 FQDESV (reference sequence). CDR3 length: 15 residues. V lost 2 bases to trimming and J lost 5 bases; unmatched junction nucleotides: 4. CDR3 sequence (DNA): TGTGCCAGCAGCTTAAGGACAGGGAGGACCGGGGAGCTGTTTTTT. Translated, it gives CASSLRTGRTGELFF.

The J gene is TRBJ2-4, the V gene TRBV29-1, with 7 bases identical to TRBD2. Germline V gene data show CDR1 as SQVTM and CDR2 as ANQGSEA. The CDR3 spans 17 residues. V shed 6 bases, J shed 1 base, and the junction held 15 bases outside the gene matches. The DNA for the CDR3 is TGCAGCGTGGGTTCGGGAGCGGGGAGTAGGGCCAAAAACATTCAGTACTTC. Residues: CSVGSGAGSRAKNIQYF.

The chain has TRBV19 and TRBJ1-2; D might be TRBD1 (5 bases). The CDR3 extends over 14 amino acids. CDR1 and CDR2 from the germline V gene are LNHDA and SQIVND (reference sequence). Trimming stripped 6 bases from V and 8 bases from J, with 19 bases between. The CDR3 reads CASSTPMGRQGYTF. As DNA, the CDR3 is TGTGCCAGTAGCACCCCGATGGGGCGACAGGGCTACACCTTC.

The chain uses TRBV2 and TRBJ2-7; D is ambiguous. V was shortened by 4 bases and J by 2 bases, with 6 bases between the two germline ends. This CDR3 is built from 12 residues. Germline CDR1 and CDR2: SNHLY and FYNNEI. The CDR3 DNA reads TGTGCCAGCAGTGGCAGTACCTACGAGCAGTACGTC. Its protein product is CASSGSTYEQYV.

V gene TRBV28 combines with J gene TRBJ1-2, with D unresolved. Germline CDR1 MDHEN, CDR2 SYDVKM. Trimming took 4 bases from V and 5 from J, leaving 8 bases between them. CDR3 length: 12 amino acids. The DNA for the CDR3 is TGTGCCAGCAGTTCCCGCCTATATGGCTACACCTTC. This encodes CASSSRLYGYTF.

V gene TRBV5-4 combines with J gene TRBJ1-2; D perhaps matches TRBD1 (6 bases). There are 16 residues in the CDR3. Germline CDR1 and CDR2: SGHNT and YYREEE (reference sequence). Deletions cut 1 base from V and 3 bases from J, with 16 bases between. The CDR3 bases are TGTGCCAGCAGCTTGAGCAGGGGCCTTACAGACTATGGCTACACCTTC. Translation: CASSLSRGLTDYGYTF.

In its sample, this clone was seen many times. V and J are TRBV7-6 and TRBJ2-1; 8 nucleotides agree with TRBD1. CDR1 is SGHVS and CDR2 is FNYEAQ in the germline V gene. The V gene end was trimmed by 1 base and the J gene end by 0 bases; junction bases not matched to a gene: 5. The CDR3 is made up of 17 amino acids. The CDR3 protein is CASSLGTGLSSYNEQFF. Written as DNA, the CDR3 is TGTGCCAGCAGCTTAGGGACAGGGCTGAGCTCCTACAATGAGCAGTTCTTC.

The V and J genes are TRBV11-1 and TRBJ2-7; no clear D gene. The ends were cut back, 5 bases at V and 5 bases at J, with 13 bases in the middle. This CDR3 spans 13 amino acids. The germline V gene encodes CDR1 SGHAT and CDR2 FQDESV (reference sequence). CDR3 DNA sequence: TGTGCCAGCAGCCCTGAGATAAGAGACGAGCAGTACTTC. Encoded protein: CASSPEIRDEQYF. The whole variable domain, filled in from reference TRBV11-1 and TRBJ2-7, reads EAEVAQSPRYKITEKSQAVAFWCDPISGHATLYWYRQILGQGPELLVQFQDESVVDDSQLPKDRFSAERLKGVDSTLKIQPAELGDSAMYLCASSPEIRDEQYFGPGTRLTVT.

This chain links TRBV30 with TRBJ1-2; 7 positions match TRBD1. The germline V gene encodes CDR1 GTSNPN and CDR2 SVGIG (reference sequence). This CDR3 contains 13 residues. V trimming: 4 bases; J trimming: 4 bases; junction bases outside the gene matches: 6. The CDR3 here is CAWNTQGSYGYTF. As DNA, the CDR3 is TGTGCCTGGAACACACAGGGGAGCTATGGCTACACCTTC.

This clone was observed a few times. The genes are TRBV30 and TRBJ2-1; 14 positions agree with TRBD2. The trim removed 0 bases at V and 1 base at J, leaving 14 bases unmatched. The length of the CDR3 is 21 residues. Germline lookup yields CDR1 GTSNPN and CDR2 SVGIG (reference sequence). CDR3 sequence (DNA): TGTGCCTGGAGTGTACGGGCCAGGACTAGCGGGAGGCAACAGTCCTACAATGAGCAGTTCTTC. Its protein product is CAWSVRARTSGRQQSYNEQFF.

This CDR3 reads CAWSRREHEQFF. For the CDR3, the DNA is TGTGCCTGGAGTAGGCGGGAGCATGAGCAGTTCTTC. The chain recombines TRBV30 with TRBJ2-1; 7 nucleotides agree with TRBD2. The CDR3 length is 12 residues. Germline V gene data show CDR1 as GTSNPN and CDR2 as SVGIG (reference sequence). V dropped 2 bases and J dropped 8; count of bases not matched to a gene: 3.